Listed here are 6 T cell receptor beta chains from one sample, sequenced in a study of blood T cells in healthy people across ages (dated by TCRdb to the mid-2010s). The library relied on 5' RACE. Sequenced on an Illumina HiSeq 2500. A second roughly 6 to 11 cycle PCR used a sample-barcoded 5' primer and a J-beta primer mix. TCRdb reanalyzed the raw reads on its own, using fastp at Q25 for trimming and MiXCR for clone calling, and kept in-frame beta chains. When rows share a CDR3 protein, they turn into one entry using the most common DNA and genes. For this sample there are roughly 800,000 distinct CDR3 sequences; roughly 64% appear just once. The ten largest clones take up 22% of the sample. The sequenced sample consisted of blood. These receptor sequences come from a man younger than 40 in good health.

CDR3 DNA: TGCAGTGCTAGTCCAGGGTTTGGTTCACCCCTCCACTTT. The encoded protein is CSASPGFGSPLHF. The rearrangement links TRBV20-1 to TRBJ1-6; maybe TRBD1 (5 bases). CDR3 size: 13 residues. Trimming took 3 bases from V and 9 from J, leaving 12 bases between them. Germline V gene sequence: CDR1 DFQATT, CDR2 SNEGSKA (reference sequence).

This clonotype was picked up a small number of times. The chain has TRBV6-2 or TRBV6-3 and TRBJ2-1; 11 bases are a match to TRBD2. Trimming at V came to 6 bases and at J to 7 bases, leaving 11 bases not matched to a gene. The CDR3 has 16 amino acids. Germline CDR1 and CDR2: MNHEY and SVGEGT. The CDR3 is CASSWEVAGGANEQFF. The DNA of the CDR3 is TGTGCCAGCAGCTGGGAAGTAGCGGGAGGGGCGAATGAGCAGTTCTTC.

The rearrangement links TRBV12-3 or TRBV12-4 to TRBJ1-2, with D perhaps matching TRBD1 (6 bases). CDR3 length equals 15 residues. The V end lost 5 bases, the J end lost 1 base, and 14 bases lay between the germline ends. This CDR3 is CASSPIGQFNYGYTF. CDR3 nucleotide sequence: TGTGCCAGCAGTCCAATTGGACAGTTTAACTATGGCTACACCTTC.

This clonotype has more than one count but fewer than ten. This rearrangement joins TRBV20-1 to TRBJ1-2; D unclear. Germline V lookup: CDR1 DFQATT, CDR2 SNEGSKA (reference sequence). The CDR3 is 11 amino acids. Deletions cut 3 bases from V and 2 bases from J, with 4 bases between. The CDR3 here is CSASWNYGYTF. The CDR3 DNA follows: TGCAGTGCTAGCTGGAACTATGGCTACACCTTC.

The chain recombines TRBV5-1 with TRBJ1-6; the D is unclear. The length of the CDR3 is 16 residues. Germline values: CDR1 SGHRS, CDR2 YFSETQ. Trimming removed 1 base at V and 9 bases at J, with 17 bases between. The CDR3 region is CASSLTVPSGGSPLHF. The CDR3 DNA reads as TGCGCCAGCAGCTTGACGGTTCCATCGGGAGGTTCACCCCTCCACTTT.

The genes are TRBV4-3 and TRBJ2-7; TRBD2 matches at 10 bases. This CDR3 contains 16 residues. Germline V CDR1 and CDR2: LGHNA, YSLEER. V trimming: 0 bases; J trimming: 1 base; junction bases outside the gene matches: 3. As DNA, the CDR3 is TGCGCCAGCAGCCAAGATGCTAGCGGGGGTTCCTACGAGCAGTACTTC. Translation: CASSQDASGGSYEQYF.